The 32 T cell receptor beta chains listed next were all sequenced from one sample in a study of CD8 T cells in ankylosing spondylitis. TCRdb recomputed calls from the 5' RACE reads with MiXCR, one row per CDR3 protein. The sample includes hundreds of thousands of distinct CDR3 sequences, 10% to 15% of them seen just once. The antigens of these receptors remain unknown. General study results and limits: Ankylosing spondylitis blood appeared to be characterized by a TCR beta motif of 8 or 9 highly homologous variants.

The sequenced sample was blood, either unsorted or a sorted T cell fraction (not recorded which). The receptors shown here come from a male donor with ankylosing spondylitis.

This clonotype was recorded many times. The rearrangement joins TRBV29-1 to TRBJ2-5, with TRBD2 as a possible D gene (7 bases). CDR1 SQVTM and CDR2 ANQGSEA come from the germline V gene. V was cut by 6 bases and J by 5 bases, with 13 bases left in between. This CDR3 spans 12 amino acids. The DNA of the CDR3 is TGCAGCGTCCAAGAGGGGGGGGAGACCCAGTACTTC. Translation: CSVQEGGETQYF.

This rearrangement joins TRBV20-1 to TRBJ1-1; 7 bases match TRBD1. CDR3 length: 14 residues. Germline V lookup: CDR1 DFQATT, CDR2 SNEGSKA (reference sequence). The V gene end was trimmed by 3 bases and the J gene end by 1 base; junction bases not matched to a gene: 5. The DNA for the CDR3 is TGCAGTGCTAGGGAGGGGGCTTGGAACACTGAAGCTTTCTTT. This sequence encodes CSAREGAWNTEAFF.

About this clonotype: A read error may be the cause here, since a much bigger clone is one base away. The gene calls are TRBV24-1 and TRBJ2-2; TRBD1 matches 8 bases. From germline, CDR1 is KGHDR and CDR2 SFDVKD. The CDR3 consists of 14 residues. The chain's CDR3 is CATSLSGGTGELLF. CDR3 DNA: TGTGCCACCAGTTTGTCAGGGGGCACCGGGGAGCTGCTTTTT.

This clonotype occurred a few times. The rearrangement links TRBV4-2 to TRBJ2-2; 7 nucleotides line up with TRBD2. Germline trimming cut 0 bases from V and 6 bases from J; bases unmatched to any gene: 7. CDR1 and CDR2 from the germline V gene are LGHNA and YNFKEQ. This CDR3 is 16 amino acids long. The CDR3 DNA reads TGTGCCAGCAGCCAAGAGATCGCTAGCGGCCCCGGGGAGCTGTTTTTT. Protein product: CASSQEIASGPGELFF.

CDR3 in DNA: TGTGCCATCAGTGAGTCGACAGGGGGGGAAGCTTTCTTT. Residues: CAISESTGGEAFF. The J gene is TRBJ1-1, the V gene TRBV10-3; 9 nucleotides match TRBD1. The CDR3 has 13 amino acids. In germline, CDR1 is ENHRY, CDR2 SYGVKD. V shed 0 bases and J 8 bases; nucleotides not matched to a gene: 1.

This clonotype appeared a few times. The DNA for the CDR3 is TGTGCCAGCAGATCTTCGCGCGGGAGCTCCTACGAGCAGTACTTC. As protein: CASRSSRGSSYEQYF. V usage is TRBV27 and J usage is TRBJ2-7, with 7 bases that match TRBD2. V dropped 6 bases and J dropped 0; count of bases not matched to a gene: 8. CDR3 size: 15 residues. The V gene's germline CDR1 is MNHEY and CDR2 SMNVEV (reference sequence).

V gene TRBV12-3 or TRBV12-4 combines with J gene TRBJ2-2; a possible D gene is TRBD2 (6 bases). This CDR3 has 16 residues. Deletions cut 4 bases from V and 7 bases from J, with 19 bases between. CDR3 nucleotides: TGTGCCAGCAGTTCCTCGGGGGTTCTCTTAGGCGGGGAGCTGTTTTTT. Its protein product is CASSSSGVLLGGELFF.

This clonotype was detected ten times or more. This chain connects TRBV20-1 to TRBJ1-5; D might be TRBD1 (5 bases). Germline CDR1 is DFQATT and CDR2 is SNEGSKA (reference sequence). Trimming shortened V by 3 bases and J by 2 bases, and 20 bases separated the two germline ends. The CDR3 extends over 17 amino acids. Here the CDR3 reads CSASKVRGSLGNQPQHF. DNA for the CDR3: TGCAGTGCTAGTAAGGTCCGGGGGTCTTTGGGCAATCAGCCCCAGCATTTT.

CDR3: CSASTGGLYNEQFF. DNA of the CDR3: TGCAGTGCTAGTACCGGGGGGCTATACAATGAGCAGTTCTTC. The chain uses TRBV20-1 and TRBJ2-1, with D maybe TRBD2 (7 bases). V gave up 3 bases and J gave up 4 bases, with 13 bases separating them. From germline, CDR1 is DFQATT and CDR2 SNEGSKA (reference sequence). CDR3 size: 14 residues.

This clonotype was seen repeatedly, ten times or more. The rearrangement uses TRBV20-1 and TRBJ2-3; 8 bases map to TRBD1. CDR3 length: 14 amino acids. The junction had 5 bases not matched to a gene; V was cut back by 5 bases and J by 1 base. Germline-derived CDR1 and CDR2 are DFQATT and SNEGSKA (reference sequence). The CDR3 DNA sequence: TGCAGTGCTTGGACAGGGCGCGGCACAGATACGCAGTATTTT. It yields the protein CSAWTGRGTDTQYF.

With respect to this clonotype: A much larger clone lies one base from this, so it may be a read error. The CDR3 loop is CASSPTGTGVNVLTF. CDR3 bases: TGTGCCAGCAGCCCTACGGGCACTGGGGTCAACGTCCTGACTTTC. V is TRBV4-2 and J is TRBJ2-6, with D unresolved. Germline CDR1 and CDR2: LGHNA and YNFKEQ. CDR3 length: 15 residues.

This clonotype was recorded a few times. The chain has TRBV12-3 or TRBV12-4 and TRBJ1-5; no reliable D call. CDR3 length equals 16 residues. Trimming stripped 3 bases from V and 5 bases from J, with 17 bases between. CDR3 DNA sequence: TGTGCCAGCAGTTTTCTAGACGAGGGTCGGGATCAGCCCCAGCATTTT. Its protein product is CASSFLDEGRDQPQHF.

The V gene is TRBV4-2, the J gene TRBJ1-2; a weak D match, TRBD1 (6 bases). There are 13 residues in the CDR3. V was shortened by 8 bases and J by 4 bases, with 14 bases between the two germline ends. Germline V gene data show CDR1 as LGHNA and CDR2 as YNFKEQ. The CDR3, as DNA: TGTGCCAGCCTTCCGGGACACGGCTATGGCTACACCTTC. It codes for CASLPGHGYGYTF.

The CDR3 DNA reads as TGTGCCAGCAGGGAACAGGGCGTCTATAGCAATCAGCCCCAGCATTTT. This encodes CASREQGVYSNQPQHF. This chain links TRBV6-5 with TRBJ1-5; possible D gene TRBD1, 6 bases. The CDR3 runs 16 residues. Trimming took 6 bases from V and 0 from J, leaving 15 bases between them. The V gene's germline CDR1 is MNHEY and CDR2 SVGAGI.

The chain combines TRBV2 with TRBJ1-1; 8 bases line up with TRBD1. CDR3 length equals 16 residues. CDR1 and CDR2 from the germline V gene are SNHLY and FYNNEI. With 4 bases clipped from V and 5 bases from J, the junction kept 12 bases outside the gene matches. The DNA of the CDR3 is TGTGCCAGCAGTGGGACAGGGTATATTTCGGGGACTGAAGCTTTCTTT. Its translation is CASSGTGYISGTEAFF.

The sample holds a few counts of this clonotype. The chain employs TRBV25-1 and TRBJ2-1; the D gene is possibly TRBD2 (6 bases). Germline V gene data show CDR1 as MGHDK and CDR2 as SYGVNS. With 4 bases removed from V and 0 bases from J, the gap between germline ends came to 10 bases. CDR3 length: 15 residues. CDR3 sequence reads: CASSASAPSYNEQFF. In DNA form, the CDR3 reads TGTGCCAGCAGTGCTAGCGCACCCTCCTACAATGAGCAGTTCTTC.

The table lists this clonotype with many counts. CDR3 in amino acids: CSASIQETQYF. In DNA form, the CDR3 reads TGCAGTGCTAGTATACAAGAGACCCAGTACTTC. This chain links TRBV20-1 with TRBJ2-5, with D uncertain. Trimming pared 3 bases from V and 2 bases from J, leaving 4 bases between. This CDR3 region has 11 residues. Germline V gives CDR1 DFQATT, CDR2 SNEGSKA (reference sequence).

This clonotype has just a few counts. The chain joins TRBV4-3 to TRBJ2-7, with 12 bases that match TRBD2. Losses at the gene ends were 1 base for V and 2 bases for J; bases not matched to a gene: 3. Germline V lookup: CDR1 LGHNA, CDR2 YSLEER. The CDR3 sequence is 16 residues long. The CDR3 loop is CASSQVASGGAYEQYF. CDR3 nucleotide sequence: TGCGCCAGCAGCCAAGTTGCTAGCGGGGGGGCCTACGAGCAGTACTTC.

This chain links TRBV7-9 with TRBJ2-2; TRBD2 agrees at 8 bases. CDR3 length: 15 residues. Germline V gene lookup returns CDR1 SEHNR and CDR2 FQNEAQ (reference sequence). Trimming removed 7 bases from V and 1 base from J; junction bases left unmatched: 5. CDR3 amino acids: CASTILAVNTGELFF. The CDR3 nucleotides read TGTGCCAGCACCATACTAGCGGTGAACACCGGGGAGCTGTTTTTT.

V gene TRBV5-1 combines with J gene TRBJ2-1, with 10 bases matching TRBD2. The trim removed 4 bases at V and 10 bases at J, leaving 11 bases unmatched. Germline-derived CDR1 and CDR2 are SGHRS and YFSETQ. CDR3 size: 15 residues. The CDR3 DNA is TGCGCCAGCAGCCGAGGGACTAGCGAGGGTAACGAGCAGTTCTTC. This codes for CASSRGTSEGNEQFF.

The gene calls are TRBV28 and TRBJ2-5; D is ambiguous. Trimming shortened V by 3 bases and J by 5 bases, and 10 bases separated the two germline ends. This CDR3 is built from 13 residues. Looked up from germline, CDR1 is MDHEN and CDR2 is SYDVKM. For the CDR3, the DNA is TGTGCCAGCAGTTTTGGAGCGTGGGAGACCCAGTACTTC. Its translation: CASSFGAWETQYF.

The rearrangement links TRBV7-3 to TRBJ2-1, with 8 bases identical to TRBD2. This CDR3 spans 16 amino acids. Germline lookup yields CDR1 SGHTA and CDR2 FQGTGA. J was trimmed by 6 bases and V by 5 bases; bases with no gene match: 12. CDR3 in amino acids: CASSVRGGHNGNEQFF. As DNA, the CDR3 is TGTGCCAGCAGCGTTCGCGGGGGGCACAATGGCAATGAGCAGTTCTTC.

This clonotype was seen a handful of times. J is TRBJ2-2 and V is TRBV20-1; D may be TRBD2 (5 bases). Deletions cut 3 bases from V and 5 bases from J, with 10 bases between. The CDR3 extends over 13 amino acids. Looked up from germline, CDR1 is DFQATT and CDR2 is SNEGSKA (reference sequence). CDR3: CSASQRTTGELFF. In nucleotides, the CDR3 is TGCAGTGCTAGTCAACGGACTACCGGGGAGCTGTTTTTT.

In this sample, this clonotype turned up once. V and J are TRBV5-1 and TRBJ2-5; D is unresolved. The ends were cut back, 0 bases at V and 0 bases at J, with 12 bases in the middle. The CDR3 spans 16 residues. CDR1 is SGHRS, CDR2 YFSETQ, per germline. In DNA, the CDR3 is TGCGCCAGCAGCTTGGTTCCCCCCAGGAACCAAGAGACCCAGTACTTC. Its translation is CASSLVPPRNQETQYF.

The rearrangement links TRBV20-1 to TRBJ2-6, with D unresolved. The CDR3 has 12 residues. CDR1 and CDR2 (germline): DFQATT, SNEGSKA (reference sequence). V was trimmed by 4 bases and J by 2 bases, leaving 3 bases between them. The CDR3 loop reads CSATTGANVLTF. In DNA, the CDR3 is TGCAGTGCTACTACTGGGGCCAACGTCCTGACTTTC.

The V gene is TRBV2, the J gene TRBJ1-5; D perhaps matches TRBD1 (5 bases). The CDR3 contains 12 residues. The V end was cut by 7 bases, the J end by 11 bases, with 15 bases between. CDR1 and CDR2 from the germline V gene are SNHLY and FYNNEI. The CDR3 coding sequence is TGTGCCAGCATGGGGTTGGGGGGAGCCCAGCATTTT. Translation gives CASMGLGGAQHF.

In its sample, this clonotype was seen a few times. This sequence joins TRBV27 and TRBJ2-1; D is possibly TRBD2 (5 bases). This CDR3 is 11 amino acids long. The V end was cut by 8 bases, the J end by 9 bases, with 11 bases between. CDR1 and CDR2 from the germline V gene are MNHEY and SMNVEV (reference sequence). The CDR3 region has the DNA TGTGCCAGCCGCAGGAGCGGTGAGCAGTTCTTC. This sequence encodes CASRRSGEQFF.

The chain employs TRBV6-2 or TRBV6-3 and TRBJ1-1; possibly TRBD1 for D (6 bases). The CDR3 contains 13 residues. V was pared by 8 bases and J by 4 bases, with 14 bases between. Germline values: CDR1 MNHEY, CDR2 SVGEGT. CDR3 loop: CASGTGRGTEAFF. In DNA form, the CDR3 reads TGTGCCAGCGGTACAGGGAGAGGCACTGAAGCTTTCTTT.

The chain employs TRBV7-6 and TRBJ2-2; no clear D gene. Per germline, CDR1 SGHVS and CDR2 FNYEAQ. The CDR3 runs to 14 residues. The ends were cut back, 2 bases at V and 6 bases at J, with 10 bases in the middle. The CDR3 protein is CASSLQNMPGELFF. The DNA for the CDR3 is TGTGCCAGCAGCTTACAAAATATGCCCGGGGAGCTGTTTTTT.

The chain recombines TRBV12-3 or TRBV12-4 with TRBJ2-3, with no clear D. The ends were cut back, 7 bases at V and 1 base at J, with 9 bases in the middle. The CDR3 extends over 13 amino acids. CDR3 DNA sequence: TGTGCCAGCACGAGCCTTGGCACAGATACGCAGTATTTT. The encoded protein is CASTSLGTDTQYF.

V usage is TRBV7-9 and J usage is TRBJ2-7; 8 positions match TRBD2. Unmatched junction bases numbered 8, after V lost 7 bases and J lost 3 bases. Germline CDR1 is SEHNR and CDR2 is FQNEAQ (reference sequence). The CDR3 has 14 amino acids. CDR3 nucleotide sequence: TGTGCCAGCACCGATAGCGGGAAACGCTACGAGCAGTACTTC. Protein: CASTDSGKRYEQYF.

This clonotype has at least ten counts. The CDR3 protein is CASSYGSGETQYF. CDR3 in DNA: TGTGCCAGCAGTTACGGTAGCGGGGAGACCCAGTACTTC. The chain links TRBV6-6 to TRBJ2-5, with TRBD2 identical over 7 bases. Trimming took 2 bases from V and 5 from J; bases not matched to a gene: 2. Germline V CDR1 and CDR2: MNHNY, SVGAGI (reference sequence). CDR3 length: 13 residues.